The clone carrying this TCR beta chain was recorded at least ten times. The authors ran a second PCR of roughly 6 to 12 cycles using a sample-barcoded 5' primer and a J-beta primer mix. In TCRdb, the 5' RACE reads were re-called with MiXCR into one record per CDR3 protein. Of roughly 800,000 distinct CDR3 sequences listed, under 40% are singletons. Germline lookup yields CDR1 SGHRS and CDR2 YFSETQ. V was pared by 4 bases and J by 3 bases, with 7 bases between. This CDR3 spans 12 amino acids. The data were obtained in a study of blood T cells in healthy people across ages. This sequence was found in a man aged 18 to 29 in good health. The chain uses TRBV5-1 and TRBJ1-1; D not certain. Material for sequencing was blood. The CDR3 protein is CASSRRDTEAFF. Here the CDR3 DNA reads TGCGCCAGCAGCCGGCGGGACACTGAAGCTTTCTTT.